This entry describes one TCR beta chain. Its antigen is not identified. Germline V gene lookup returns CDR1 SGHDT and CDR2 YYEEEE. V was trimmed by 0 bases and J by 7 bases, leaving 8 bases between them. The CDR3 runs 13 residues. The sample belongs to a study of CD8+ T cells in alopecia areata. Across the whole study: Patients remained on tofacitinib for 6 to 18 months and then went 6 months without it. Notes on the study in general: The study also sequences resident alphabeta T cells of normal skin in scalp samples.

Once RNA had been extracted, it was reverse transcribed into cDNA to act as the sequencing template. Generated by immunoSEQ multiplex PCR, the TCRdb table keeps only in-frame clones and is missing some. The sample shows 160,000 or so clones, approximately 70% of them seen only once. This TCR came from a human donor with alopecia areata. The source material was CD8+ T cells sorted from blood, sampled at week 0. J is TRBJ2-1 and V is TRBV5-6, with D uncertain. The CDR3, as DNA: TGTGCCAGCAGCTTGGGCTCACGTAATGAGCAGTTCTTC. Its translation: CASSLGSRNEQFF.